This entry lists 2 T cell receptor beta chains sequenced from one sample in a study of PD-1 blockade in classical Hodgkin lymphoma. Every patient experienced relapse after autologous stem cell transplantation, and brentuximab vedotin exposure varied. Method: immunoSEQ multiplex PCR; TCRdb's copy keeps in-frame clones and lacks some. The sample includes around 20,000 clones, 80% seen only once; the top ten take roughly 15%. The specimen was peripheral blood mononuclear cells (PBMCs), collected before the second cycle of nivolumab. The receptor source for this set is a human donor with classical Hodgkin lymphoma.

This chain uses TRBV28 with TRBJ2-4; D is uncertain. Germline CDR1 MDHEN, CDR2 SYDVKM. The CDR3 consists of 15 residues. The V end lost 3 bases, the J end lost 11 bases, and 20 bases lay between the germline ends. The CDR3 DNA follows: TGTGCCAGCAGTTTCTCGGACGCACTTAGGACGGTTCAGTACTTC. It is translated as CASSFSDALRTVQYF.

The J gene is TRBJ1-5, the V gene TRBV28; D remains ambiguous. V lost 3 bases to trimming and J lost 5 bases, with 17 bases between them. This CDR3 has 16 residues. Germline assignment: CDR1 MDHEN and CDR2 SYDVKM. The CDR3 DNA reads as TGTGCCAGCAGTTTTTTGAGACTTGGGGATTATCAGCCCCAGCATTTT. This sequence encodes CASSFLRLGDYQPQHF.